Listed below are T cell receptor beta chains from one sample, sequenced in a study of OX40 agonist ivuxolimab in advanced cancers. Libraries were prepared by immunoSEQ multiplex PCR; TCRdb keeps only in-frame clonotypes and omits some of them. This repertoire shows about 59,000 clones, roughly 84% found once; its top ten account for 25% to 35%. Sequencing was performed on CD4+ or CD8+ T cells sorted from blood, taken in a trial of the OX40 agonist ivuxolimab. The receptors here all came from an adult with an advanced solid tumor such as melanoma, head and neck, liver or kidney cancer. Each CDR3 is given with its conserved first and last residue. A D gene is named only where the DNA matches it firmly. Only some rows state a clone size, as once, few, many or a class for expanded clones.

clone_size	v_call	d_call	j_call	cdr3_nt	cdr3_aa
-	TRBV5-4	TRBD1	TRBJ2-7	TGTGCCAGCAGTCCGCCCCCCGGACAGGCCCCCTACGAGCAGTACTTC	CASSPPPGQAPYEQYF
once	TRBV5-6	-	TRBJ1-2	TGTGCCAGCAGATTTAACTATGGCTACACCTTC	CASRFNYGYTF
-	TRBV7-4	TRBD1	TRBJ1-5	TGTGCCAGCAGGCGAACAGGGGGGCCCCAGCATTTT	CASRRTGGPQHF
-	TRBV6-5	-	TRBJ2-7	TGTGCCAGCAGTTACACAGGGATTAGCGAGCAGTACTTC	CASSYTGISEQYF
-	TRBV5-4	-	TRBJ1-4	TGTGCCAGCAGCTTTGGACTAAATGAAAAACTGTTTTTT	CASSFGLNEKLFF
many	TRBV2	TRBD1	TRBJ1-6	TGTGCCAGCAGTAACCGGGACAGCAATTCACCCCTCCACTTT	CASSNRDSNSPLHF
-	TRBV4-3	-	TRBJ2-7	TGCGCCAGCAGCCAAGATAAGGGCCCCTACGAGCAGTACTTC	CASSQDKGPYEQYF
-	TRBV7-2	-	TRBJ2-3	TGTGCCAGCAGCTTAGCGGCTGGAGGGGGCAGGGATACGCAGTATTTT	CASSLAAGGGRDTQYF
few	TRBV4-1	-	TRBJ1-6	TGCGCCAGCGCGCGCTCCTATAATTCACCCCTCCACTTT	CASARSYNSPLHF
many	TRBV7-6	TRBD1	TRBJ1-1	TGTGCCAGCAGCTTAAGGGGGCCGAACACTGAAGCTTTCTTT	CASSLRGPNTEAFF
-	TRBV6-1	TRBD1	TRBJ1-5	TGTGCCAGCAGTGAACATCCCCTTGACCGGGACAGGGTCCTCAGGTCCCATCAGCCCCAGCATTTT	CASSEHPLDRDRVLRSHQPQHF
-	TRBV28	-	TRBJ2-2	TGTGCCAGCAGTGCGGGGGCCCCGGTGGGGGAGCTGTTTTTT	CASSAGAPVGELFF
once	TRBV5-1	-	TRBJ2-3	TGCGCCAGCAGCTGGGGACTGGCGGAGCACACAGATACGCAGTATTTT	CASSWGLAEHTDTQYF
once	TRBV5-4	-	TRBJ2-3	TGTGCCAGCAGCCGTGGACCGGGGGCCGGCCCGGATACGCAGTATTTT	CASSRGPGAGPDTQYF
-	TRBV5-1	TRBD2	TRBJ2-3	TGCGCCAGCAGCTTGGGGGCTAGCGGGTCGACAGATACGCAGTATTTT	CASSLGASGSTDTQYF
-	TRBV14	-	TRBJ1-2	TGTGCCAGCAGCTCGTCAACGAGAGGCTACACCTTC	CASSSSTRGYTF
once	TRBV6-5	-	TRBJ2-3	TGTGCCAGCAGTCCCCGACTAGTGGGCACAGATACGCAGTATTTT	CASSPRLVGTDTQYF
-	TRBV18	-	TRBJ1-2	TGTGCCAGCTCGGGACCTTTCTATGGCTACACCTTC	CASSGPFYGYTF
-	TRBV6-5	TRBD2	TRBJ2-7	TGTGCCACCAAAGGGGCGGGGGTCTACGAGCAGTACTTC	CATKGAGVYEQYF
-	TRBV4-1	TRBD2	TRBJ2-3	TGCGCCAGCAGCCAAGATGAGCTAGCGGGAGCTGTAGATACGCAGTATTTT	CASSQDELAGAVDTQYF
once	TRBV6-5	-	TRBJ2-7	TGTGCCAGCAGTTACTCCAAGACCACCTACGAGCAGTACTTC	CASSYSKTTYEQYF
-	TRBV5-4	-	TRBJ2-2	TGTGCCAGCAGCTTGGCAGGGAGAACCGGGGAGCTGTTTTTT	CASSLAGRTGELFF
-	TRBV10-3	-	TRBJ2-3	TGTGCCATCAGTGGAGCATACGGGAGTAATGTAGATACGCAGTATTTT	CAISGAYGSNVDTQYF
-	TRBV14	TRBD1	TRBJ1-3	TGTGCCAGCAGCCCGGGACAGCGAAACACCATATATTTT	CASSPGQRNTIYF
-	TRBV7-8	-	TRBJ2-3	TGTGCCAGCAGCTTAGCGAGGTTCGGATTCACAGATACGCAGTATTTT	CASSLARFGFTDTQYF
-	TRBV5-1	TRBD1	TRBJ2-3	TGCGCCAGCAGCTTACAGGGGGCTGGCACAGATACGCAGTATTTT	CASSLQGAGTDTQYF
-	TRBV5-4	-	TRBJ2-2	TGTGCCAGCAGCGCCGACAGTACCGGGGAGCTGTTTTTT	CASSADSTGELFF
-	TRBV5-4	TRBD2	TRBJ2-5	TGTGCCAGCAGCCAGTCCGGGACTAGCGGACAAGAGACCCAGTACTTC	CASSQSGTSGQETQYF
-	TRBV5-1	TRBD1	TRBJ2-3	TGCGCCAGCAGCGGAACTACAGGGGGCAGGACAGATACGCAGTATTTT	CASSGTTGGRTDTQYF
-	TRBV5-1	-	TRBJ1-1	TGCGCCAGCAGCTTCGGGATTATGAACACTGAAGCTTTCTTT	CASSFGIMNTEAFF
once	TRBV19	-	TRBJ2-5	TGTGCCACCTCAGGGGGGAGGGTAGAGACCCAGTACTTC	CATSGGRVETQYF
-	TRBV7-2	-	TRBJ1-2	TGTGCCAGCAGCTTTCAGGATCTCCCCTCCATTGACTATGGCTACACCTTC	CASSFQDLPSIDYGYTF
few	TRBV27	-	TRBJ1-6	TGTGCCAGCAGTCTTTTGGCGTATAATTCACCCCTCCACTTT	CASSLLAYNSPLHF
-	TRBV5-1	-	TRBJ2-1	TGCGCCAGCAGCTTGGGGTGGGGGAATGAGCAGTTCTTC	CASSLGWGNEQFF
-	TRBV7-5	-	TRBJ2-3	TGTGCCAGAAGCTTAAGGGGGACAGACCTCACAGATACGCAGTATTTT	CARSLRGTDLTDTQYF
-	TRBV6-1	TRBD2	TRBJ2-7	TGTGCCAGCAGTGAGGGACTAGCGGGAGGGCCCTCCTACGAGCAGTACTTC	CASSEGLAGGPSYEQYF
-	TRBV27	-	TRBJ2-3	TGTGCCAGCAGTTCCCCAACCACAGATACGCAGTATTTT	CASSSPTTDTQYF
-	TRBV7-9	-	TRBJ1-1	TGTGCCAGCAGCCCCAGGGGAGTCAGCACTGAAGCTTTCTTT	CASSPRGVSTEAFF
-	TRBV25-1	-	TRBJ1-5	TGTGCCAGCAGTCGGACGGGTAATCAGCCCCAGCATTTT	CASSRTGNQPQHF